What follows are 18 T cell receptor beta chains derived from one specimen sequenced in a study of vaccination and CD4 T cells after COVID-19. Cultured CD4+ T cells had their DNA profiled by the Oncomine TCR Beta short-read assay. TCRdb independently ran MiXCR on the PCR reads; one entry per CDR3 protein. The data show over 3,500 distinct CDR3 sequences, with 20% seen just once and 16% held by the top ten. The antigens of these receptors remain unknown. The treatment is: approximately nine-day PBMC culture with coronavirus spike peptide pools or control peptides (ViraFEST assay). Sequenced input: CD4+ T cells from blood, cultured in vitro. These receptors came from a human donor who had recovered from COVID-19.

With respect to this clonotype: A much larger clone lies a single base off, so this may be a read error. The chain is built from TRBV7-2 and TRBJ1-3, with D perhaps matching TRBD1 (5 bases). The CDR3 loop spans 17 amino acids. Germline V lookup: CDR1 SGHTA, CDR2 FQGNSA. As DNA, the CDR3 is TGTGCCAGCAGCCCTGGTCCGGGTCGGGGTGAGGGGAACACCATAAATTTT. Amino acids: CASSPGPGRGEGNTINF.

The chain combines TRBV6-1 with TRBJ1-4; TRBD1 matches at 7 bases. V shed 7 bases and J 5 bases; nucleotides not matched to a gene: 7. CDR1 MNHNS and CDR2 SASEGT come from the germline V gene. This CDR3 has 14 residues. The CDR3 coding sequence is TGTGCCAGCAATCCTGGACAGGCCAATGAAAAACTGTTTTTT. Translating gives CASNPGQANEKLFF.

This chain uses TRBV20-1 with TRBJ1-5, with TRBD1 matching over 12 bases. V dropped 7 bases and J dropped 0; count of bases not matched to a gene: 10. The length of the CDR3 is 17 residues. Per the germline V gene, CDR1 is DFQATT and CDR2 is SNEGSKA (reference sequence). The CDR3 sequence: CSVLQGQGALSNQPQHF. The CDR3 DNA follows: TGCAGTGTCCTCCAGGGACAGGGGGCTCTTAGCAATCAGCCCCAGCATTTT.

This clonotype is medium-sized by share. This rearrangement joins TRBV7-8 to TRBJ2-7; D gene uncertain. Germline V gives CDR1 SGHVS, CDR2 FQNEAQ. V dropped 3 bases and J dropped 3 bases, with 9 bases sitting between them. This CDR3 comprises 13 residues. As DNA, the CDR3 is TGTGCCAGCAGCTTTCTAGACGGCTACGAGCAGTACTTC. Translating it yields CASSFLDGYEQYF.

This clonotype has a handful of counts. V is TRBV12-3 or TRBV12-4 and J is TRBJ1-2, with 11 positions matching TRBD1. The CDR3 spans 14 residues. V was clipped by 6 bases and J by 6 bases; unmatched bases: 6. The DNA of the CDR3 is TGTGCCAGCAGGCCCGGACAGGGGGCGAATGGCTACACCTTC. It specifies CASRPGQGANGYTF.

The chain employs TRBV10-3 and TRBJ1-2, with 9 bases aligning to TRBD1. CDR1 and CDR2 from the germline V gene are ENHRY and SYGVKD. This CDR3 spans 13 amino acids. Unmatched junction bases numbered 2, after V lost 7 bases and J lost 2 bases. The CDR3 sequence is CAINDRGNYGYTF. In DNA, the CDR3 is TGTGCCATCAACGACAGGGGGAACTATGGCTACACCTTC.

Concerning this clonotype: With a much larger clone just one base away, this may be a read error. The genes are TRBV7-8 and TRBJ1-2; TRBD1 agrees at 9 bases. Germline lookup yields CDR1 SGHVS and CDR2 FQNEAQ. V lost 5 bases and J lost 7; bases outside the gene matches: 8. The CDR3 has 14 amino acids. Written as DNA, the CDR3 is TGTGCCAGCAGCCTAACCCGACAGGGGGTTGGCTACACCTTC. Translation gives CASSLTRQGVGYTF.

This rearrangement joins TRBV5-4 to TRBJ1-6; D gene unclear. V was clipped by 5 bases and J by 4 bases, with 10 bases between them. The CDR3 runs 14 residues. Germline loops: CDR1 SGHNT, CDR2 YYREEE (reference sequence). The CDR3 DNA is TGTGCCAGCAGTTTCAGTGCTTATAATTCACCCCTCCACTTT. This encodes CASSFSAYNSPLHF.

This chain links TRBV19 with TRBJ1-2; D unresolved. Looked up from germline, CDR1 is LNHDA and CDR2 is SQIVND (reference sequence). The CDR3 runs to 14 residues. V was trimmed by 2 bases and J by 4 bases, leaving 11 bases between them. The CDR3 DNA reads TGTGCCAGTAGTATAAGAGCAGTTTTCTATGGCTACACCTTC. It encodes CASSIRAVFYGYTF.

V gene TRBV2 combines with J gene TRBJ1-1, with D possibly TRBD1 on 5 matching bases. Germline V gives CDR1 SNHLY, CDR2 FYNNEI. The CDR3 runs to 11 residues. V dropped 5 bases and J dropped 7 bases, with 8 bases sitting between them. This CDR3 reads CASSLGGEAFF. DNA for the CDR3: TGTGCCAGCAGTTTGGGGGGTGAAGCTTTCTTT. Full variable domain (remainder filled in from reference TRBV2 and TRBJ1-1): EPEVTQTPSHQVTQMGQEVILRCVPISNHLYFYWYRQILGQKVEFLVSFYNNEISEKSEIFDDQFSVERPDGSNFTLKIRSTKLEDSAMYFCASSLGGEAFFGQGTRLTVV.

This clonotype was counted a few times. The chain joins TRBV11-2 to TRBJ2-1; D uncertain. The CDR3 is 15 amino acids. Germline-derived CDR1 and CDR2 are SGHAT and FQNNGV. V dropped 1 base and J dropped 4 bases, with 11 bases sitting between them. CDR3 sequence reads: CASSLGALNYNEQFF. The CDR3 region has the DNA TGTGCCAGCAGCTTAGGGGCCCTCAATTACAATGAGCAGTTCTTC.

This clonotype was seen a handful of times. The chain couples TRBV7-2 to TRBJ1-3, with D hard to call. From germline, CDR1 is SGHTA and CDR2 FQGNSA. The CDR3 has 14 residues. V was shortened by 6 bases and J by 3 bases, with 12 bases between the two germline ends. The CDR3 spells CASSRRVGGNTIYF. The CDR3 coding sequence is TGTGCCAGCAGTCGGAGGGTGGGTGGAAACACCATATATTTT.

Only one count was recorded for this clonotype. The gene calls are TRBV7-9 and TRBJ2-7; weak D call: TRBD2 (6 bases). V was cut by 5 bases and J by 4 bases, with 12 bases left in between. The CDR3 covers 13 residues. CDR1 SEHNR and CDR2 FQNEAQ come from the germline V gene (reference sequence). The CDR3 region has the DNA TGTGCCAGCAGCCATAGCAGCGGGTACGAGCAGTACTTC. Translating gives CASSHSSGYEQYF.

V is TRBV7-3 and J is TRBJ1-5, with TRBD1 matching 7 bases. The length of the CDR3 is 13 residues. The J segment lost 7 bases and the V segment lost 5 bases, leaving 5 bases of the junction unmatched. From germline, CDR1 is SGHTA and CDR2 FQGTGA. Written as DNA, the CDR3 is TGTGCCAGCAGCGAACGACAGGGCCAGCCCCAGCATTTT. This gives the protein CASSERQGQPQHF.

This clonotype is medium-sized. The rearrangement joins TRBV7-3 to TRBJ2-3; 7 bases map to TRBD2. Germline V gene data show CDR1 as SGHTA and CDR2 as FQGTGA. The CDR3 consists of 13 residues. V trimming: 5 bases; J trimming: 6 bases; junction bases outside the gene matches: 5. In DNA form, the CDR3 reads TGTGCCAGCAGCCCGCGGGAGCGTGATACGCAGTATTTT. This translates into CASSPRERDTQYF. The whole variable domain, remainder taken from reference TRBV7-3 and TRBJ2-3, is GAGVSQTPSNKVTEKGKYVELRCDPISGHTALYWYRQSLGQGPEFLIYFQGTGAADDSGLPNDRFFAVRPEGSVSTLKIQRTERGDSAVYLCASSPRERDTQYFGPGTRLTVL.

This clonotype is large. The gene calls are TRBV24-1 and TRBJ1-4; weak D call: TRBD1 (6 bases). The CDR3 runs to 16 residues. CDR1 is KGHDR and CDR2 is SFDVKD in the germline V gene. Trimming pared 8 bases from V and 5 bases from J, leaving 20 bases between. The CDR3 region has the DNA TGTGCCACCAACATGTCCGTACGGACAGCGAATGAAAAACTGTTTTTT. This sequence encodes CATNMSVRTANEKLFF.

By sample fraction, this clonotype is medium-sized. This chain uses TRBV20-1 with TRBJ1-2; TRBD1 matches 9 bases. The CDR3 totals 15 residues. V lost 1 base and J lost 8; bases outside the gene matches: 11. From germline, CDR1 is DFQATT and CDR2 SNEGSKA (reference sequence). The CDR3 DNA is TGCAGTGCTAGAGTCCCGGGACAGGGAATAACCGGCTACACCTTC. As protein: CSARVPGQGITGYTF.

The chain links TRBV5-4 to TRBJ2-2; 8 nucleotides match TRBD1. V lost 4 bases, J lost 6 bases, and 11 bases stayed unmatched. From germline, CDR1 is SGHNT and CDR2 YYREEE (reference sequence). The CDR3 spans 16 residues. CDR3 nucleotides: TGTGCCAGCAGCGGGGCGATCGGCAGGGGGCCCGGGGAGCTGTTTTTT. It encodes CASSGAIGRGPGELFF.